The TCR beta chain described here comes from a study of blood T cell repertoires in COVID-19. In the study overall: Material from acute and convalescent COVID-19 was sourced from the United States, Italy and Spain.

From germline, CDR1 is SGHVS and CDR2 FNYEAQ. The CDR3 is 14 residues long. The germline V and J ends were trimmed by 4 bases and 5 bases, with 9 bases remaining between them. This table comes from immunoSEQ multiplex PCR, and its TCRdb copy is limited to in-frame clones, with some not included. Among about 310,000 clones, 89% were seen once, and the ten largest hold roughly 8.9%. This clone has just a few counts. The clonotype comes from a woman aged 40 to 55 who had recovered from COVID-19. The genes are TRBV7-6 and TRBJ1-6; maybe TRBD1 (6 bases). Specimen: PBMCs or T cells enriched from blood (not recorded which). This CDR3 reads CASSYGQNNSPLHF. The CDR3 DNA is TGTGCCAGCAGCTATGGACAGAATAATTCACCCCTCCACTTT.